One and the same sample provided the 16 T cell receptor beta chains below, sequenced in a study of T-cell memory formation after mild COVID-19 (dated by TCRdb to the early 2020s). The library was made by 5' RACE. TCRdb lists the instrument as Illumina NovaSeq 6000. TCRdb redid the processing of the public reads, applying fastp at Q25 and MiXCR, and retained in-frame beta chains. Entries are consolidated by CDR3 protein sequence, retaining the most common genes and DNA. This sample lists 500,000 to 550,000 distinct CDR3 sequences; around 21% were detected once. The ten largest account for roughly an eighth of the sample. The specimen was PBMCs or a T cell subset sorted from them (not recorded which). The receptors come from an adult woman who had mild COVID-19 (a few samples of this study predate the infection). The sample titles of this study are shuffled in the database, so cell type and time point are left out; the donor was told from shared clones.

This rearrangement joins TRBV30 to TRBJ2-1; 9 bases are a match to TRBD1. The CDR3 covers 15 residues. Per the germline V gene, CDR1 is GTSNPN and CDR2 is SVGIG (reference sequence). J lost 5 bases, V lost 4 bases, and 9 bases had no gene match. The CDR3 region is CAWKLTGGFDNEQFF. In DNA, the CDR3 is TGTGCCTGGAAACTGACAGGGGGATTTGACAATGAGCAGTTCTTC.

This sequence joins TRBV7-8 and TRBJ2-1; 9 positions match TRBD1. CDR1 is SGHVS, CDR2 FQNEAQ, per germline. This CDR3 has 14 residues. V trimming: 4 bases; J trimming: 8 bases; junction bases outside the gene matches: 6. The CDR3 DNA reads TGTGCCAGCAGCTCCCGGGACAGGGCCGATGAGCAGTTCTTC. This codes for CASSSRDRADEQFF.

CDR3 sequence (DNA): TGTGCCAGCAGTCCCGGGACAGAGTTAGCTAACTATGGCTACACCTTC. Its protein is CASSPGTELANYGYTF. The V call is TRBV6-4, the J call TRBJ1-2; 7 bases line up with TRBD1. The V gene's germline CDR1 is MRHNA and CDR2 SNTAGT. V gave up 5 bases and J gave up 0 bases; unmatched junction bases: 9. The CDR3 extends over 16 amino acids.

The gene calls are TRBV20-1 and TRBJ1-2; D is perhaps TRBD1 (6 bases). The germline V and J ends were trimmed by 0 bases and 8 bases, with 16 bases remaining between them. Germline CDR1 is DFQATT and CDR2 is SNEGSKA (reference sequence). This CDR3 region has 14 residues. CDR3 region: CSARDLTGYYGYTF. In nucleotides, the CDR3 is TGCAGTGCTAGAGATTTAACAGGGTATTACGGCTACACCTTC.

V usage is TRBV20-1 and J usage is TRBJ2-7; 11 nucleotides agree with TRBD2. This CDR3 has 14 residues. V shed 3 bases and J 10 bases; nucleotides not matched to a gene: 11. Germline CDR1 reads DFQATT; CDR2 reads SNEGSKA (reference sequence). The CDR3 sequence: CSASWLAGGQGQYF. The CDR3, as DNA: TGCAGTGCTAGCTGGCTAGCGGGAGGCCAGGGACAGTACTTC.

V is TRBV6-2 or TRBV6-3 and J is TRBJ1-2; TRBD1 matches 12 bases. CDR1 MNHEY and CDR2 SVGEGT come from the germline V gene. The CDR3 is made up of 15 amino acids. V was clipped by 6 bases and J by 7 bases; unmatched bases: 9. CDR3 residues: CASRDSGQGASGYTF. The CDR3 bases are TGTGCCAGCAGGGACTCGGGACAGGGGGCCAGTGGCTACACCTTC.

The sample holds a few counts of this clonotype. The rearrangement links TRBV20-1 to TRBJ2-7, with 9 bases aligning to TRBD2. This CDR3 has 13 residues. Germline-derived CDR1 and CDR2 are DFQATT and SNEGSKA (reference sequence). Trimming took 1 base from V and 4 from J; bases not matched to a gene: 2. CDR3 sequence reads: CSARVLAGYEQYF. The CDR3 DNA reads TGCAGTGCTAGAGTGCTAGCGGGGTACGAGCAGTACTTC.

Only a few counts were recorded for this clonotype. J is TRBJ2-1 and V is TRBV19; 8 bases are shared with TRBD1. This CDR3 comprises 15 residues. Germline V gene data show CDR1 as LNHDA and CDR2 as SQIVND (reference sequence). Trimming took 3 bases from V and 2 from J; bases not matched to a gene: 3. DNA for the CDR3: TGTGCCAGTAGTATCGACAGGGGCGCCTACAATGAGCAGTTCTTC. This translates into CASSIDRGAYNEQFF.

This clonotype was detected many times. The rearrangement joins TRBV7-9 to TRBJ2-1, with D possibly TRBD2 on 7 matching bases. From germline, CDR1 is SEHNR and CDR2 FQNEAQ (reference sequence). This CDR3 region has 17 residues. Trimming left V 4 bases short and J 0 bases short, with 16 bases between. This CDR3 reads CASSSGGAGASYNEQFF. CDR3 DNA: TGTGCCAGCAGCTCTGGCGGGGCGGGGGCCTCCTACAATGAGCAGTTCTTC.

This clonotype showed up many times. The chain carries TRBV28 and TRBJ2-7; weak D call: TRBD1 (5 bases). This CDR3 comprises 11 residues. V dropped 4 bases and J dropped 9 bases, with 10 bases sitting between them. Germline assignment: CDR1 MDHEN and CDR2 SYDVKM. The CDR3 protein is CASSSDIRQYF. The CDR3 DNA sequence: TGTGCCAGCAGTTCGGACATCAGGCAGTACTTC.

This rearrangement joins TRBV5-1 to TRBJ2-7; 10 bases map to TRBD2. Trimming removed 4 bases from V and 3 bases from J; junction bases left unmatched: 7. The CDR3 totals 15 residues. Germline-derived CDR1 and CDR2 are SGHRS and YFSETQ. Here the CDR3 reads CASSSTSGNNYEQYF. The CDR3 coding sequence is TGCGCCAGCAGCAGTACTAGCGGGAATAACTACGAGCAGTACTTC.

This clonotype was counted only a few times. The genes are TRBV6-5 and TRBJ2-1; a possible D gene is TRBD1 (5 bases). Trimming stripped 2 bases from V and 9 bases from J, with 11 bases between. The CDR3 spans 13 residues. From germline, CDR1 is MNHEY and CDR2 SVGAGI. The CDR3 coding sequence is TGTGCCAGCAGTTACAAGCTAAGGGGTGAGCAGTTCTTC. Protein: CASSYKLRGEQFF.

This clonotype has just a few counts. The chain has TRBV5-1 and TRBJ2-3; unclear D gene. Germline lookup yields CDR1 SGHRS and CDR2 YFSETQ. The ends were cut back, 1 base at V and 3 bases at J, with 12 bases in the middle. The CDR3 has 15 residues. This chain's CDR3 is CASSLFGAETDTQYF. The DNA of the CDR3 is TGCGCCAGCAGCTTGTTCGGCGCGGAGACAGATACGCAGTATTTT.

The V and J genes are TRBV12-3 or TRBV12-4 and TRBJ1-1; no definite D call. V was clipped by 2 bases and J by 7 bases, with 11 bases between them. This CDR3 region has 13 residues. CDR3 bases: TGTGCCAGCAGTTTATTTGGGGAGGGTGAAGCTTTCTTT. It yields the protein CASSLFGEGEAFF.

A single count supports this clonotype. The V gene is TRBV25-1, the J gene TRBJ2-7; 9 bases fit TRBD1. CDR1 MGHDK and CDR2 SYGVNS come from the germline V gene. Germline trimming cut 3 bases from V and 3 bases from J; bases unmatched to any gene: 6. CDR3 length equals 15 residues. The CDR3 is CASSDDRGSHYEQYF. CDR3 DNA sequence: TGTGCCAGCAGTGATGACAGGGGGTCCCACTACGAGCAGTACTTC.

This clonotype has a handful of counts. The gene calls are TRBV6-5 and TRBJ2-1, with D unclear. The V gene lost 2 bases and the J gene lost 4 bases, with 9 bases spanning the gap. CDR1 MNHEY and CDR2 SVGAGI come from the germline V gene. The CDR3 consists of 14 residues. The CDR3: CASSYTGSYNEQFF. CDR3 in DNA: TGTGCCAGCAGTTACACCGGTAGTTACAATGAGCAGTTCTTC.